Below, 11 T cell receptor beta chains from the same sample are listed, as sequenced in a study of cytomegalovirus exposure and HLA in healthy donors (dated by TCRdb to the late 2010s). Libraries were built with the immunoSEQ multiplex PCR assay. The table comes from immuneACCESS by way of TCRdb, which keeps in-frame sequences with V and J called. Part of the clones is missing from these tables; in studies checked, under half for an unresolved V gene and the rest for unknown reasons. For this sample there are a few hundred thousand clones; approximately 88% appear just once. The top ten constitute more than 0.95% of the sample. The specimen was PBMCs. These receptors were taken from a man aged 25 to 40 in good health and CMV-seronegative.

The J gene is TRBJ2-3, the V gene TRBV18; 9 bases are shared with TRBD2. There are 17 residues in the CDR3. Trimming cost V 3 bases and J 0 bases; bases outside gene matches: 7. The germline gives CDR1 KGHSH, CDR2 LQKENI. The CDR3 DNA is TGTGCCAGCTCACCCGATAGCGGGGGCCTTAGCACAGATACGCAGTATTTT. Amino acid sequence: CASSPDSGGLSTDTQYF.

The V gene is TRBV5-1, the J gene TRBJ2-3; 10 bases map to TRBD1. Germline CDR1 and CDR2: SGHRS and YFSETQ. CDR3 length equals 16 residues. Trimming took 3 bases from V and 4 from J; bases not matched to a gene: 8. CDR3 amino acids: CASSSLTGGLADTQYF. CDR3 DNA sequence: TGCGCCAGCAGCTCTTTGACAGGGGGCCTGGCAGATACGCAGTATTTT.

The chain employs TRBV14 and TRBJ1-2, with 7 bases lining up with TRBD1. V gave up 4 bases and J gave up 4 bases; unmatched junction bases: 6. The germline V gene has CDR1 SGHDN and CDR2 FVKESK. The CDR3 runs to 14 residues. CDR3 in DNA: TGTGCCAGCAGCCGGCCGGGACAGCCCTATGGCTACACCTTC. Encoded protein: CASSRPGQPYGYTF.

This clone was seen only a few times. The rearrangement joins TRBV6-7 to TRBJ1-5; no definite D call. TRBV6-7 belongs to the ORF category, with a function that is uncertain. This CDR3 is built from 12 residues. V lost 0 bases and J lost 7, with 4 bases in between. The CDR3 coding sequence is TGTGCCAGCAGTTACTCGAGGCAGCCCCAGCATTTT. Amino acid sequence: CASSYSRQPQHF.

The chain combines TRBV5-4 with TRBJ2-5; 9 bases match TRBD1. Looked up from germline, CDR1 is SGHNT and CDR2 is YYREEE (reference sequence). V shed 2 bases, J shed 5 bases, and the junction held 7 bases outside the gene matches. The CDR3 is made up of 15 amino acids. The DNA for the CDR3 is TGTGCCAGCAGCTTCACAGGACAGGGGTTGGAGACCCAGTACTTC. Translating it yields CASSFTGQGLETQYF.

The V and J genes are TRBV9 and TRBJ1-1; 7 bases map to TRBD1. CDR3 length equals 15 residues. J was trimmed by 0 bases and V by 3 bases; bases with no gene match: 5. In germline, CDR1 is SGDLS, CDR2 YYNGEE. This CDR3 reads CASSARDRMNTEAFF. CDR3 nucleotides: TGTGCCAGCAGCGCTCGGGACAGAATGAACACTGAAGCTTTCTTT.

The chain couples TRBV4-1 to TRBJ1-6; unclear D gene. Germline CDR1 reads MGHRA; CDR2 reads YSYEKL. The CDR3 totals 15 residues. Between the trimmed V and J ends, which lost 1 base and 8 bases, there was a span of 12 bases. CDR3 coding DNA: TGCGCCAGCAGCCAAGTGCAGGTCGACCATTCACCCCTCCACTTT. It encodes CASSQVQVDHSPLHF.

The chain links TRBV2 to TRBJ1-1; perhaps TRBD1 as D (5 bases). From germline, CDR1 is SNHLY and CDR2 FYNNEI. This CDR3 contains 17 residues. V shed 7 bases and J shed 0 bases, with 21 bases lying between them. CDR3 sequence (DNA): TGTGCCAGCAAAGGGACTTTTTCTTTGGGAATGAACACTGAAGCTTTCTTT. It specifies CASKGTFSLGMNTEAFF.

CDR3 in amino acids: CASSATGGNEKLFF. Written as DNA, the CDR3 is TGTGCCAGCAGCGCGACAGGAGGAAATGAAAAACTGTTTTTT. The chain joins TRBV9 to TRBJ1-4; tentatively, D is TRBD1 (6 bases). Germline V gene sequence: CDR1 SGDLS, CDR2 YYNGEE. This CDR3 has 14 residues. V was pared by 3 bases and J by 5 bases, with 11 bases between.

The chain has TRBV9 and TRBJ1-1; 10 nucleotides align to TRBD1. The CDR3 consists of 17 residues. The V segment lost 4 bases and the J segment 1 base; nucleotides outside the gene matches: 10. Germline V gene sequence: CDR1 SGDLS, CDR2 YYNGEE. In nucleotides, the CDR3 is TGTGCCAGCAGCTCCCGTCCCGGGACAGGGGAGAACACTGAAGCTTTCTTT. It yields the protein CASSSRPGTGENTEAFF.

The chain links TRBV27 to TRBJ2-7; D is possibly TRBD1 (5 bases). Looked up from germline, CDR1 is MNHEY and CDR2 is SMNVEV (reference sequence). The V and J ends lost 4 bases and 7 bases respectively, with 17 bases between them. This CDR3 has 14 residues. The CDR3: CASSWGSLPEEQYF. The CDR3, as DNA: TGTGCCAGCAGTTGGGGCTCTCTTCCGGAAGAGCAGTACTTC.